The 31 T cell receptor beta chains below come from one sample, sequenced in a study of siplizumab effects on memory and regulatory T cells. The method was immunoSEQ multiplex PCR; TCRdb's version includes in-frame clones alone and lacks a portion of them. The repertoire holds 85,000 to 130,000 clones, with 90% to 95% as singletons. The sequenced material came from Tregs sorted from blood. The receptors were gathered from a human donor in good health.

The V and J genes are TRBV4-1 and TRBJ1-5; D gene uncertain. The V gene lost 0 bases and the J gene lost 4 bases, with 10 bases spanning the gap. This CDR3 comprises 15 residues. Germline CDR1 and CDR2: MGHRA and YSYEKL. The CDR3 reads CASSQEISVNQPQHF. The CDR3 region has the DNA TGCGCCAGCAGCCAAGAAATTTCTGTAAATCAGCCCCAGCATTTT.

The chain has TRBV6-6 and TRBJ1-1; the D is unclear. The CDR3 spans 13 residues. V was clipped by 7 bases and J by 4 bases, with 13 bases between them. Germline-derived CDR1 and CDR2 are MNHNY and SVGAGI (reference sequence). As DNA, the CDR3 is TGTGCCAGCAATAGGGTTGGTGGCACTGAAGCTTTCTTT. Translation gives CASNRVGGTEAFF.

This clone occurred once. J is TRBJ2-2 and V is TRBV5-1; D gene unclear. The CDR3 is 14 amino acids. Germline lookup yields CDR1 SGHRS and CDR2 YFSETQ. V shed 4 bases and J shed 5 bases, with 12 bases lying between them. The CDR3 region is CASSLNSATGELFF. CDR3 nucleotide sequence: TGCGCCAGCAGCCTCAACTCTGCAACCGGGGAGCTGTTTTTT.

The V call is TRBV30, the J call TRBJ1-2; D gene uncertain. The CDR3 runs to 12 residues. The germline V gene has CDR1 GTSNPN and CDR2 SVGIG (reference sequence). Trimming removed 1 base at V and 2 bases at J, with 5 bases between. The CDR3 here is CAWSALNYGYTF. The CDR3 nucleotides read TGTGCCTGGAGTGCACTGAACTATGGCTACACCTTC.

The V and J genes are TRBV6-6 and TRBJ2-7; TRBD2 matches at 7 bases. The CDR3 is made up of 14 amino acids. CDR1 is MNHNY and CDR2 is SVGAGI in the germline V gene (reference sequence). V was clipped by 3 bases and J by 6 bases; unmatched bases: 8. CDR3 in amino acids: CASSYAWAGAEQYF. The DNA for the CDR3 is TGTGCCAGCAGTTATGCTTGGGCGGGAGCCGAGCAGTACTTC.

The table lists this clone with a few counts. This chain connects TRBV25-1 to TRBJ2-3; TRBD1 agrees at 7 bases. The CDR3 is 13 residues long. Germline trimming cut 8 bases from V and 6 bases from J; bases unmatched to any gene: 8. Per germline, CDR1 MGHDK and CDR2 SYGVNS. The CDR3 coding sequence is TGTGCCAGCGCTGAAGGGGGCAGGGATACGCAGTATTTT. Protein: CASAEGGRDTQYF.

V is TRBV5-1 and J is TRBJ2-2, with TRBD2 matching over 11 bases. Germline lookup yields CDR1 SGHRS and CDR2 YFSETQ. The CDR3 totals 16 residues. The V gene end was trimmed by 5 bases and the J gene end by 3 bases; junction bases not matched to a gene: 6. The CDR3 here is CASRIAGGPYTGELFF. The DNA for the CDR3 is TGCGCCAGCAGAATAGCGGGAGGGCCGTACACCGGGGAGCTGTTTTTT.

This rearrangement joins TRBV19 to TRBJ2-1; 11 bases are a match to TRBD2. CDR1 is LNHDA, CDR2 SQIVND, per germline (reference sequence). V was pared by 3 bases and J by 4 bases, with 11 bases of the junction left unmatched. The CDR3 covers 18 residues. The CDR3 loop reads CASSISGTSGSPYNEQFF. The CDR3 coding sequence is TGTGCCAGTAGTATCTCCGGGACTAGCGGAAGTCCTTACAATGAGCAGTTCTTC.

The J gene is TRBJ1-1, the V gene TRBV9; 7 bases match TRBD1. J was trimmed by 4 bases and V by 0 bases; bases with no gene match: 6. The germline CDR1 and CDR2 sequences are SGDLS and YYNGEE. CDR3 length: 15 amino acids. Here the CDR3 reads CASSVGVDRATEAFF. CDR3 sequence (DNA): TGTGCCAGCAGCGTAGGGGTCGACAGGGCCACTGAAGCTTTCTTT.

This sequence joins TRBV5-1 and TRBJ2-2; possibly TRBD1 or TRBD2 for D (5 bases each). The germline V and J ends were trimmed by 3 bases and 0 bases, with 6 bases remaining between them. The CDR3 has 14 amino acids. From germline, CDR1 is SGHRS and CDR2 YFSETQ. CDR3 DNA: TGCGCCAGCAGCTGGGACCCGAACACCGGGGAGCTGTTTTTT. As protein: CASSWDPNTGELFF. Full variable domain (rest looked up from reference TRBV5-1 and TRBJ2-2): KAGVTQTPRYLIKTRGQQVTLSCSPISGHRSVSWYQQTPGQGLQFLFEYFSETQRNKGNFPGRFSGRQFSNSRSEMNVSTLELGDSALYLCASSWDPNTGELFFGEGSRLTVL.

This clone was picked up one time. The V call is TRBV4-2, the J call TRBJ2-1; 10 positions match TRBD2. The CDR3 contains 17 residues. Germline CDR1 and CDR2: LGHNA and YNFKEQ. Trimming cost V 1 base and J 7 bases; bases outside gene matches: 10. CDR3 amino acids: CASSQGRLLAGSNEQFF. DNA for the CDR3: TGTGCCAGCAGCCAAGGACGGCTACTAGCGGGAAGTAATGAGCAGTTCTTC.

The chain joins TRBV7-9 to TRBJ1-3, with D possibly matching TRBD1 (6 bases). Trimming took off 5 bases at V and 4 bases at J, with 21 bases between the two ends. The CDR3 contains 17 residues. The germline V gene has CDR1 SEHNR and CDR2 FQNEAQ (reference sequence). CDR3 DNA: TGTGCCAGCAGCAGAACCGGGACACGGTTTGGAGGAAACACCATATATTTT. It translates to CASSRTGTRFGGNTIYF.

The chain combines TRBV9 with TRBJ1-2; no clear D gene. Between the trimmed V and J ends, which lost 4 bases and 3 bases, there was a span of 16 bases. The CDR3 is 15 amino acids. Germline V gives CDR1 SGDLS, CDR2 YYNGEE. The CDR3 DNA is TGTGCCAGCAGCCCCGGGTCTGTTAGGGACTATGGCTACACCTTC. Amino acid sequence: CASSPGSVRDYGYTF. Drawing the rest from reference TRBV9 and TRBJ1-2, the complete variable domain is DSGVTQTPKHLITATGQRVTLRCSPRSGDLSVYWYQQSLDQGLQFLIQYYNGEERAKGNILERFSAQQFPDLHSELNLSSLELGDSALYFCASSPGSVRDYGYTFGSGTRLTVV.

The DNA for the CDR3 is TGTGCCAGCTCCGTCGGGGGTACTGGGGCCAACGTCCTGACTTTC. Protein sequence: CASSVGGTGANVLTF. The rearrangement links TRBV28 to TRBJ2-6; a possible D gene is TRBD2 (6 bases). CDR1 and CDR2 (germline): MDHEN, SYDVKM. With 8 bases removed from V and 2 bases from J, the gap between germline ends came to 13 bases. The CDR3 runs to 15 residues.

CDR3 sequence: CASSLSREVYNEQFF. In DNA form, the CDR3 reads TGTGCCAGCAGCCTTTCGCGGGAGGTTTACAATGAGCAGTTCTTC. The J gene is TRBJ2-1, the V gene TRBV14, with 8 bases identical to TRBD2. The V gene end was trimmed by 4 bases and the J gene end by 4 bases; junction bases not matched to a gene: 6. The CDR3 contains 15 residues. Germline-derived CDR1 and CDR2 are SGHDN and FVKESK. Full variable domain (remainder filled in from reference TRBV14 and TRBJ2-1): EAGVTQFPSHSVIEKGQTVTLRCDPISGHDNLYWYRRVMGKEIKFLLHFVKESKQDESGMPNNRFLAERTGGTYSTLKVQPAELEDSGVYFCASSLSREVYNEQFFGPGTRLTVL.

The rearrangement links TRBV2 to TRBJ2-1; possible D gene TRBD2, 6 bases. There are 13 residues in the CDR3. CDR1 and CDR2 from the germline V gene are SNHLY and FYNNEI. V lost 8 bases and J 7 bases, leaving 15 bases between the germline ends. As DNA, the CDR3 is TGTGCCAGCCATCGGGACTCCCGAAATGAGCAGTTCTTC. It codes for CASHRDSRNEQFF.

The chain recombines TRBV30 with TRBJ1-2; D not certain. Germline lookup yields CDR1 GTSNPN and CDR2 SVGIG (reference sequence). Trimming took 0 bases from V and 4 from J, leaving 9 bases between them. This CDR3 comprises 13 residues. DNA for the CDR3: TGTGCCTGGAGTGTGGGGAGAGGCTATGGCTACACCTTC. It codes for CAWSVGRGYGYTF. Filled out from reference TRBV30 and TRBJ1-2, the complete variable domain reads SQTIHQWPATLVQPVGSPLSLECTVEGTSNPNLYWYRQAAGRGLQLLFYSVGIGQISSEVPQNLSASRPQDRQFILSSKKLLLSDSGFYLCAWSVGRGYGYTFGSGTRLTVV.

The genes are TRBV6-1 and TRBJ2-5; D possibly corresponds to TRBD1 (5 bases). The CDR3 has 15 amino acids. Trimming shortened V by 4 bases and J by 4 bases, and 16 bases separated the two germline ends. Germline loops: CDR1 MNHNS, CDR2 SASEGT. The CDR3 sequence: CASSALPGPVETQYF. CDR3 sequence (DNA): TGTGCCAGCAGTGCACTGCCAGGGCCTGTAGAGACCCAGTACTTC.

The rearrangement uses TRBV28 and TRBJ1-2, with a tentative D call TRBD1 (6 bases). The CDR3 has 17 amino acids. CDR1 and CDR2 from the germline V gene are MDHEN and SYDVKM. The ends were cut back, 5 bases at V and 5 bases at J, with 24 bases in the middle. Here the CDR3 DNA reads TGTGCCAGCAGTCCGAACAACCCAGGGACAAGGTTGTATGGCTACACCTTC. This encodes CASSPNNPGTRLYGYTF.

V usage is TRBV7-9 and J usage is TRBJ2-3; D may correspond to TRBD1 or TRBD2 (5 bases each). Trimming cost V 4 bases and J 2 bases, with 25 bases left between them. The CDR3 spans 19 residues. Germline CDR1 is SEHNR and CDR2 is FQNEAQ (reference sequence). As DNA, the CDR3 is TGTGCCAGCAGCTCTCCGACCTTTTTCGCGTCGGGGCACACAGATACGCAGTATTTT. Protein: CASSSPTFFASGHTDTQYF.

The CDR3 sequence is CACKQGAKETQYF. The CDR3 DNA sequence: TGTGCCTGTAAACAGGGGGCCAAAGAGACCCAGTACTTC. The V and J genes are TRBV30 and TRBJ2-5; 9 bases agree with TRBD1. Germline-derived CDR1 and CDR2 are GTSNPN and SVGIG (reference sequence). With 6 bases clipped from V and 3 bases from J, the junction kept 5 bases outside the gene matches. This CDR3 has 13 amino acids.

CDR3 DNA: TGTGCCAGCAGCTTAATTTCGGCGGGAGGCAGCTACGAGCAGTACTTC. Translating it yields CASSLISAGGSYEQYF. The chain employs TRBV7-3 and TRBJ2-7; 8 positions agree with TRBD2. The CDR3 runs 16 residues. Losses at the gene ends were 1 base for V and 3 bases for J; bases not matched to a gene: 8. The germline CDR1 and CDR2 sequences are SGHTA and FQGTGA.

The V gene is TRBV29-1, the J gene TRBJ2-4; the D gene is possibly TRBD2 (7 bases). CDR1 and CDR2 (germline): SQVTM, ANQGSEA. Trimming took off 6 bases at V and 0 bases at J, with 12 bases between the two ends. This CDR3 has 14 residues. CDR3 nucleotide sequence: TGCAGCGTCCAAGGGGGGGTAGCCAAAAACATTCAGTACTTC. Amino acids: CSVQGGVAKNIQYF.

The sample holds a few counts of this clone. V and J are TRBV7-9 and TRBJ2-1, with D perhaps TRBD2 (6 bases). V lost 6 bases to trimming and J lost 0 bases, with 15 bases between them. Germline lookup yields CDR1 SEHNR and CDR2 FQNEAQ (reference sequence). The CDR3 consists of 16 residues. CDR3 sequence reads: CASRHPRGTSYNEQFF. CDR3 bases: TGTGCCAGCAGGCATCCCCGCGGGACCTCCTACAATGAGCAGTTCTTC. The entire variable domain, with the rest obtained from reference TRBV7-9 and TRBJ2-1, is as follows: DTGVSQNPRHKITKRGQNVTFRCDPISEHNRLYWYRQTLGQGPEFLTYFQNEAQLEKSRLLSDRFSAERPKGSFSTLEIQRTEQGDSAMYLCASRHPRGTSYNEQFFGPGTRLTVL.

V is TRBV19 and J is TRBJ1-5; possible D gene TRBD1, 6 bases. This CDR3 is 15 amino acids long. Trimming shortened V by 4 bases and J by 6 bases, and 16 bases separated the two germline ends. Germline V gene sequence: CDR1 LNHDA, CDR2 SQIVND (reference sequence). The CDR3 DNA follows: TGTGCCAGTAGTACCCGGACAGATGGGGGTCAGCCCCAGCATTTT. This codes for CASSTRTDGGQPQHF.

This chain uses TRBV30 with TRBJ2-2; D is perhaps TRBD1 (5 bases). The V end was cut by 5 bases, the J end by 5 bases, with 15 bases between. The germline CDR1 and CDR2 sequences are GTSNPN and SVGIG (reference sequence). The CDR3 length is 14 residues. CDR3 DNA sequence: TGTGCCTGGGATTTGACAGCCGAAACCGGGGAGCTGTTTTTT. Translated: CAWDLTAETGELFF.

The chain uses TRBV7-8 and TRBJ2-3; tentatively, D is TRBD2 (5 bases). The CDR3 extends over 18 amino acids. V was clipped by 2 bases and J by 3 bases, with 21 bases between them. The germline CDR1 and CDR2 sequences are SGHVS and FQNEAQ. The CDR3 nucleotides are TGTGCCAGCAGCTTACGCCGTTTCGGGCTAGCCCAGACAGATACGCAGTATTTT. Encoded protein: CASSLRRFGLAQTDTQYF. Looking up the rest from reference TRBV7-8 and TRBJ2-3 gives the full variable domain: GAGVSQSPRYKVAKRGQDVALRCDPISGHVSLFWYQQALGQGPEFLTYFQNEAQLDKSGLPSDRFFAERPEGSVSTLKIQRTQQEDSAVYLCASSLRRFGLAQTDTQYFGPGTRLTVL.

The J gene is TRBJ1-4, the V gene TRBV25-1; D call uncertain. Trimming removed 4 bases at V and 0 bases at J, with 12 bases between. CDR1 is MGHDK and CDR2 is SYGVNS in the germline V gene. CDR3 length: 16 residues. In DNA form, the CDR3 reads TGTGCCAGCAGTGTAACATACAGTGCAACTAATGAAAAACTGTTTTTT. Translating gives CASSVTYSATNEKLFF.

This clone occurred once. The chain is built from TRBV27 and TRBJ1-1, with D tentatively TRBD1 (5 bases). The CDR3 runs to 12 residues. Germline CDR1 is MNHEY and CDR2 is SMNVEV (reference sequence). V dropped 6 bases and J dropped 10 bases, with 15 bases sitting between them. This CDR3 reads CASRTLGGGAFF. The CDR3 bases are TGTGCCAGCAGGACTCTGGGCGGGGGAGCTTTCTTT.

The chain couples TRBV7-9 to TRBJ2-3, with unresolved D. The V gene's germline CDR1 is SEHNR and CDR2 FQNEAQ (reference sequence). CDR3 length: 14 residues. Trimming stripped 3 bases from V and 2 bases from J, with 9 bases between. The CDR3 nucleotides are TGTGCCAGCAGCTTTGCTTCCTTCACAGATACGCAGTATTTT. Encoded protein: CASSFASFTDTQYF.

The chain combines TRBV5-1 with TRBJ2-1; the D call may be TRBD1 or TRBD2 (5 bases each). Deletions cut 5 bases from V and 5 bases from J, with 20 bases between. The CDR3 sequence is 16 residues long. Germline CDR1 and CDR2: SGHRS and YFSETQ. The CDR3 coding sequence is TGCGCCAGCAGATGGGGGTTCGGAGTAATCGACAATGAGCAGTTCTTC. Amino acid sequence: CASRWGFGVIDNEQFF.